Each of the 10 T cell receptor beta chains below was sequenced from the same sample in a study of blood T cell repertoires in COVID-19. TCRdb's table, derived via immunoSEQ multiplex PCR, lists solely in-frame clones and lacks some. The sample has about 130,000 clones; approximately 80% are singletons. Sequenced: peripheral blood. The receptors derive from an older woman with acute or convalescent COVID-19.

The rearrangement uses TRBV7-3 and TRBJ1-1; the match to TRBD1 covers 8 bases. The CDR3 loop spans 14 amino acids. J lost 1 base, V lost 4 bases, and 2 bases had no gene match. Germline V gene data show CDR1 as SGHTA and CDR2 as FQGTGA. The CDR3 bases are TGTGCCAGCAGCTCTGGACAGGGGAACACTGAAGCTTTCTTT. As protein: CASSSGQGNTEAFF.

This clone has only a few counts. The genes are TRBV18 and TRBJ2-1; TRBD2 matches at 8 bases. CDR3 length: 14 amino acids. The V gene's germline CDR1 is KGHSH and CDR2 LQKENI. The junction had 4 bases not matched to a gene; V was cut back by 6 bases and J by 3 bases. In DNA form, the CDR3 reads TGTGCCAGCTCCCTTGCGGGGGGCTACAATGAGCAGTTCTTC. Protein sequence: CASSLAGGYNEQFF.

The chain employs TRBV7-8 and TRBJ1-6, with 10 positions matching TRBD1. V shed 4 bases, J shed 10 bases, and the junction held 16 bases outside the gene matches. The CDR3 has 18 amino acids. CDR1 SGHVS and CDR2 FQNEAQ come from the germline V gene. Written as DNA, the CDR3 is TGTGCCAGCAGCTCACTTACCTACGACAGGGGGCCTAACTCACCCCTCCACTTT. It yields the protein CASSSLTYDRGPNSPLHF.

This clone turned up a few times. The chain recombines TRBV3-1 (or the pseudogene TRBV3-2) with TRBJ1-5; possibly TRBD1 for D (5 bases). Per the germline V gene, CDR1 is LGHDT and CDR2 is YNNKEL (reference sequence). The CDR3 runs to 14 residues. V was cut by 1 base and J by 6 bases, with 10 bases left in between. This CDR3 reads CASSQGQGFQPQHF. CDR3 coding DNA: TGTGCCAGCAGCCAAGGGCAGGGTTTTCAGCCCCAGCATTTT.

The rearrangement uses TRBV7-2 and TRBJ2-7; 11 bases are shared with TRBD2. CDR3 length equals 16 residues. CDR1 and CDR2 (germline): SGHTA, FQGNSA. Trimming cost V 5 bases and J 6 bases; bases outside gene matches: 12. In nucleotides, the CDR3 is TGTGCCAGCAGCCTACTAGCGGGGGCTACTAATTTCGAGCAGTACTTC. It specifies CASSLLAGATNFEQYF. Based on the CDR3 plus reference TRBV7-2 and TRBJ2-7, the full variable domain is GAGVSQSPSNKVTEKGKDVELRCDPISGHTALYWYRQSLGQGLEFLIYFQGNSAPDKSGLPSDRFSAERTGGSVSTLTIQRTQQEDSAVYLCASSLLAGATNFEQYFGPGTRLTVT.

This chain links TRBV6-5 with TRBJ1-5, with D possibly TRBD1 on 5 matching bases. Trimming pared 9 bases from V and 2 bases from J, leaving 17 bases between. Germline assignment: CDR1 MNHEY and CDR2 SVGAGI. The CDR3 covers 15 residues. This CDR3 is CASSGGISGNQPQHF. The CDR3 DNA reads as TGTGCCAGTTCGGGGGGAATCTCGGGCAATCAGCCCCAGCATTTT.

The chain employs TRBV27 and TRBJ2-3, with TRBD1 matching 8 bases. The V and J ends lost 3 bases and 8 bases, in that order; junction bases with no gene match: 7. This CDR3 is built from 14 residues. Germline V lookup: CDR1 MNHEY, CDR2 SMNVEV (reference sequence). This chain's CDR3 is CASSFGQGYGTQYF. Here the CDR3 DNA reads TGTGCCAGCAGTTTCGGACAGGGATATGGTACGCAGTATTTT.

The chain uses TRBV10-2 and TRBJ1-4; D not resolved. Deletions cut 2 bases from V and 8 bases from J, with 15 bases between. CDR3 size: 15 residues. Germline CDR1 is WSHSY and CDR2 is SAAADI. CDR3 nucleotides: TGCGCCAGCAGTGAGATCAGACTGCAGCACGAAAAACTGTTTTTT. Encoded protein: CASSEIRLQHEKLFF.

The J gene is TRBJ1-5, the V gene TRBV4-1, with 7 nucleotides matching TRBD1. The CDR3 is 16 residues long. CDR1 and CDR2 from the germline V gene are MGHRA and YSYEKL. V was clipped by 1 base and J by 4 bases; unmatched bases: 7. DNA of the CDR3: TGCGCCAGCAGCCAAGTACCAGGGGGGTCAAATCAGCCCCAGCATTTT. This encodes CASSQVPGGSNQPQHF.

The V call is TRBV5-4, the J call TRBJ1-1, with D perhaps TRBD1 (6 bases). Germline CDR1 is SGHNT and CDR2 is YYREEE (reference sequence). This CDR3 is 14 amino acids long. Trimming took 7 bases from V and 7 from J, leaving 20 bases between them. CDR3 DNA: TGTGCCAGCTACAGGGAATCGGGTTCCGGTGAAGCTTTCTTT. This codes for CASYRESGSGEAFF.